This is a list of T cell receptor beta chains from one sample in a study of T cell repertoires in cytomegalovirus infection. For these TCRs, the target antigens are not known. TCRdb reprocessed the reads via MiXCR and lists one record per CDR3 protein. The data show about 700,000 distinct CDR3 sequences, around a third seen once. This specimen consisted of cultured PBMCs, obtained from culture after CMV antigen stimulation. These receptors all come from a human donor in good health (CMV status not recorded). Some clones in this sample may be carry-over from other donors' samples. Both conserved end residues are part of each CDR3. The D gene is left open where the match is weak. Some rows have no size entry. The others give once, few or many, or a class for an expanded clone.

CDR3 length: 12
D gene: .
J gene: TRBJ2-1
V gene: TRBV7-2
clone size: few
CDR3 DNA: TGTGCCAGCAGCTTACCTTTCAATGAGCAGTTCTTC
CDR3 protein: CASSLPFNEQFF

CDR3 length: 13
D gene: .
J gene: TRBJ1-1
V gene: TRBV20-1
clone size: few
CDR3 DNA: TGCAGTGCTAGGACTGCGTTGAACACTGAAGCTTTCTTT
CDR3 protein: CSARTALNTEAFF

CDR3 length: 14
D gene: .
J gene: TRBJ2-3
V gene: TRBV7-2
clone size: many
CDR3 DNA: TGTGCCAGCAGCTTAGGGGGGGCCCCAGATACGCAGTATTTT
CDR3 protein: CASSLGGAPDTQYF

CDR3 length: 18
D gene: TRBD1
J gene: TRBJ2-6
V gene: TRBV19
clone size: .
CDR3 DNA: TGTGCCAGTACCTCGGGTGGCAGGGGGAGCTCTGGGGCCAACGTCCTGACTTTC
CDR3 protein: CASTSGGRGSSGANVLTF

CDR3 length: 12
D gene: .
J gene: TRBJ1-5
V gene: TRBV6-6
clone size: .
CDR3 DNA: TGTGCCAGCAGTGGGGGGTATCAGCCCCAGCATTTT
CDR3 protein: CASSGGYQPQHF

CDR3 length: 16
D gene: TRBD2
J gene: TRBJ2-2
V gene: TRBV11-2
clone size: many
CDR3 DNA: TGTGCCAGCAGCTTAGACCCTAGCGGGAGCACCGGGGAGCTGTTTTTT
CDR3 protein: CASSLDPSGSTGELFF

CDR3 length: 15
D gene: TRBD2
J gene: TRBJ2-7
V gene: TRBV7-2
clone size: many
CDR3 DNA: TGTGCCAGCAGCTCTACCGGGACTAGCTTCTACGAGCAGTACTTC
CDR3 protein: CASSSTGTSFYEQYF

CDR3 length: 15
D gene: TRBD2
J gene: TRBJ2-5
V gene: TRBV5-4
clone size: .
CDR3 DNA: TGTGCCAGCAGCTTGGATCTCGCTAGCGGAGAGACCCAGTACTTC
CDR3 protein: CASSLDLASGETQYF

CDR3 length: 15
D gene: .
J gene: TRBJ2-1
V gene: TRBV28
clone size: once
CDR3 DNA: TGTGCCAGCAGTCCATCGAGGGAGGCTTACAATGAGCAGTTCTTC
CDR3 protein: CASSPSREAYNEQFF

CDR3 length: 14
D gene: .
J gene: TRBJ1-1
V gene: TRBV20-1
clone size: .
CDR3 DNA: TGCAGTGCTAGACGACAGGTGTCGAACACTGAAGCTTTCTTT
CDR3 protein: CSARRQVSNTEAFF

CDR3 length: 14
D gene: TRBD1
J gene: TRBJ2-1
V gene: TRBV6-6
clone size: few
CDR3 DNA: TGTGCCAGCAACCCGGACAGGGAGTCGAGTGAGCAGTTCTTC
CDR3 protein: CASNPDRESSEQFF

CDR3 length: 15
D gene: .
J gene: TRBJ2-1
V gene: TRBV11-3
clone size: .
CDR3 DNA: TGTGCCAGCAGCTTAGGAGACCATACGCCCGATGAGCAGTTCTTC
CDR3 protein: CASSLGDHTPDEQFF

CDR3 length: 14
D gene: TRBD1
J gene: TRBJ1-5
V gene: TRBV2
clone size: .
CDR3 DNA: TGTGCCAGCAGTGGACAGGGCTACGGGCAGCCCCAGCATTTT
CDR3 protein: CASSGQGYGQPQHF

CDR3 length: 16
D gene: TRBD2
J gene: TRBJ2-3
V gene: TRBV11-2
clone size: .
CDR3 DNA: TGTGCCAGCAGCTTGTTAGCGGGGACATCCACAGATACGCAGTATTTT
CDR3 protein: CASSLLAGTSTDTQYF

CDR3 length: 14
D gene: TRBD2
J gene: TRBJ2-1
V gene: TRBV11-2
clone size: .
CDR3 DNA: TGTGCCAGCAGCTTAGCGTTAGGGCGGGGGGAGCAGTTCTTC
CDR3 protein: CASSLALGRGEQFF

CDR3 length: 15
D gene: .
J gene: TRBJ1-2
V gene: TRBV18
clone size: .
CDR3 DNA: TGTGCCAGCTCACCAAACCAGGAGAACAACTATGGCTACACCTTC
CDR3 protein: CASSPNQENNYGYTF

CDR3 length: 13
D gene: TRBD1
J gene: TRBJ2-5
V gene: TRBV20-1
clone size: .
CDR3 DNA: TGCAGTGCACAAGACAGGGGCCAAGAGACCCAGTACTTC
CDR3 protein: CSAQDRGQETQYF

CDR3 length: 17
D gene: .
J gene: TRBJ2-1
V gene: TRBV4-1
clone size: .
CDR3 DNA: TGCGCCAGCAGCCAAGACGCCGAGACTAGGACCTACAATGAGCAGTTCTTC
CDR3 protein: CASSQDAETRTYNEQFF

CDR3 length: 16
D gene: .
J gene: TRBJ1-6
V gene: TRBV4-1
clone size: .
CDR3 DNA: TGCGCCAGCAGCCAGGGACGAAGCCCCTATAATTCACCCCTCCACTTT
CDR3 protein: CASSQGRSPYNSPLHF

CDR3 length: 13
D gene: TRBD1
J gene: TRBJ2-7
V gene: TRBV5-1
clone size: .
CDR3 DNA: TGCGCCAGTATGGGACAGGGCATGGACGAGCAGTACTTC
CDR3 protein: CASMGQGMDEQYF

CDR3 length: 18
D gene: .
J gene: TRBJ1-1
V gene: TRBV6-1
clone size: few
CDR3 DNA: TGTGCCAGCAGTGAATGGATATCCCGGGCCTGGATGAACACTGAAGCTTTCTTT
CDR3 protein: CASSEWISRAWMNTEAFF

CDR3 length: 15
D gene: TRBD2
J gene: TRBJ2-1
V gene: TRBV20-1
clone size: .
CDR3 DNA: TGCAGTGCTAGAGATAGCGGGAGTCCGACCAATGAGCAGTTCTTC
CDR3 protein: CSARDSGSPTNEQFF

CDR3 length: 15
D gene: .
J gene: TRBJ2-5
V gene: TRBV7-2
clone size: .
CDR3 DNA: TGTGCCAGCAGCCCCCACTCCACAAGTCCGGGGACCCAGTACTTC
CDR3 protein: CASSPHSTSPGTQYF

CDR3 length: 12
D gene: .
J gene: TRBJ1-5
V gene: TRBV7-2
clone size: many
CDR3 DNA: TGTGCCAGCAGCTCAACCTATCAGCCCCAGCATTTT
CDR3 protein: CASSSTYQPQHF

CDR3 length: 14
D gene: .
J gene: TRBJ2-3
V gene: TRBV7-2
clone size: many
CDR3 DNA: TGTGCCAGCAGCTTGGGGGGACGGGGGGATACGCAGTATTTT
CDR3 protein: CASSLGGRGDTQYF

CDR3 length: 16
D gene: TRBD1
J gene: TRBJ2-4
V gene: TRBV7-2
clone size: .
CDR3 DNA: TGTGCCAGCAGCTTGCCCCAAGGACAGGTCCAAAACATTCAGTACTTC
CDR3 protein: CASSLPQGQVQNIQYF

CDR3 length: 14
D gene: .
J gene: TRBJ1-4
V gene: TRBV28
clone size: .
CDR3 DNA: TGTGCCAGCAGTTTATATGAGAGGAGGGAAAAACTGTTTTTT
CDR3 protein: CASSLYERREKLFF

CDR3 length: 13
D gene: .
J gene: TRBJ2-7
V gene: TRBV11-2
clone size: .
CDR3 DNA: TGTGCCAGCAGTCCGACAGGTGACTACGAGCAGTACTTC
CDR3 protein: CASSPTGDYEQYF

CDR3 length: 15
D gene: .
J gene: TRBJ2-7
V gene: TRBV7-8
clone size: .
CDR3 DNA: TGTGCCAGCAGCTGGTTCCGGGGCCCTGCCTACGAGCAGTACTTC
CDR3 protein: CASSWFRGPAYEQYF

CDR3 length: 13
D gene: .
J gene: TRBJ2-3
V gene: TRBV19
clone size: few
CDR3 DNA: TGTGCCAGTAGGGACAGAAACACAGATACGCAGTATTTT
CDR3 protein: CASRDRNTDTQYF

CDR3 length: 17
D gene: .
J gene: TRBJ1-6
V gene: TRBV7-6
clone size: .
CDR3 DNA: TGTGCCAGCAGCTCCCCGCCGATCCCAGGGCCTAATTCACCCCTCCACTTT
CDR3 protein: CASSSPPIPGPNSPLHF

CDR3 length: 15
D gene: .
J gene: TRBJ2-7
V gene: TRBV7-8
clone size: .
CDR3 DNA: TGTGCCAGCACATTAGGGACGAAACCCCACTACGAGCAGTACTTC
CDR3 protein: CASTLGTKPHYEQYF

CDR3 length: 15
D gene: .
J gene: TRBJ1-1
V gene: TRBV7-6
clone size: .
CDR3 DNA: TGTGCCAGCAGCTTAGAGTGGGGAGGGAACACTGAAGCTGTCTTT
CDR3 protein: CASSLEWGGNTEAVF

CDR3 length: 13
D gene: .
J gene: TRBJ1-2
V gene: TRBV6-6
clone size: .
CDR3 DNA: TGTGCCAGCAGTTACTCCAATTATGATGGCTACACCTTC
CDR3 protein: CASSYSNYDGYTF

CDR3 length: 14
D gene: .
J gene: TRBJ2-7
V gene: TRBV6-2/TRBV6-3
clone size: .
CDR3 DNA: TGTGCCAGCAGATTGACAGGAGCCTTCTACGAGCAGTACTTC
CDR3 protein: CASRLTGAFYEQYF

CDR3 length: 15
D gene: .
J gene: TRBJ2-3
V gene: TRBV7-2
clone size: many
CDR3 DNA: TGTGCCAGCAGCTTTTTTGGTATGAACACAGATACGCAGTATTTT
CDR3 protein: CASSFFGMNTDTQYF

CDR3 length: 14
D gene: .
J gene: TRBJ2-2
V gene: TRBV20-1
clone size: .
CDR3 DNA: TGCAGTGCCCGGACATTGACGAACACCGGGGAGCTGTTTTTT
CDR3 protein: CSARTLTNTGELFF

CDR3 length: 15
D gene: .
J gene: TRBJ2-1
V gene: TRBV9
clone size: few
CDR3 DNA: TGTGCCAGCAGCGTAGGCAGGGTTGCGTACAATGAGCAGTTCTTC
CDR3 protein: CASSVGRVAYNEQFF

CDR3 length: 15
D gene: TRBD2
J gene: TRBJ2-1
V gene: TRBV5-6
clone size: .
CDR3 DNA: TGTGCCAGCAGCTGGACGGGGGGGCCAGGCAATGAGCAGTTCTTC
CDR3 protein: CASSWTGGPGNEQFF

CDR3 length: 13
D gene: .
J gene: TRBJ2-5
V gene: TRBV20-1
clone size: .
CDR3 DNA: TGCAGTGGCCGCCGGGGGCCTCGAGAGACCCAGTACTTC
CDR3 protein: CSGRRGPRETQYF

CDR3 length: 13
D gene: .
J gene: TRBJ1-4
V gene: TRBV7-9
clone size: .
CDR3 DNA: TGTGCCAGCAGCCGAGGCCGGAATGAAAAACTGTTTTTT
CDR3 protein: CASSRGRNEKLFF

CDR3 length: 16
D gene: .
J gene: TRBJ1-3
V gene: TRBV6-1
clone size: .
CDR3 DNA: TGTGCCAGCAGTGAAGCCACGACACTCTCAGGGAACACCATATATTTT
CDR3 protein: CASSEATTLSGNTIYF

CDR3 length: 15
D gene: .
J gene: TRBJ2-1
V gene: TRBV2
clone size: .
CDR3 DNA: TGTGCCAGCAATACCCCCCCCGGAGGGTACAATGAGCAGTTCTTC
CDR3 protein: CASNTPPGGYNEQFF

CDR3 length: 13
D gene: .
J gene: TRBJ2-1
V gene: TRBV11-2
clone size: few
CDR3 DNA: TGTGCCAGCAGGACGGGGTTATACAATGAGCAGTTCTTC
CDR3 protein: CASRTGLYNEQFF

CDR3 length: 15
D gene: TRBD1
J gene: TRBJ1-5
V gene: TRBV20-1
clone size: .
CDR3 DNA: TGCAGTGCTAGATCCGGACAGGTGGGCAATCAGCCCCAGCATTTT
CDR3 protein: CSARSGQVGNQPQHF

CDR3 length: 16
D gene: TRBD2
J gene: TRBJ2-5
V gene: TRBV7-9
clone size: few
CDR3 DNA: TGTGCCAGCAGCTTAGAAGCGGGGGGGCTCCAAGAGACCCAGTACTTC
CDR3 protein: CASSLEAGGLQETQYF

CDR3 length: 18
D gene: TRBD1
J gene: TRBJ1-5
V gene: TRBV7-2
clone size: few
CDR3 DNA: TGTGCCAGCCCTGATTTCGGGACAGGGTCTCACCTCGTCGAACCCCAGCATTTT
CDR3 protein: CASPDFGTGSHLVEPQHF

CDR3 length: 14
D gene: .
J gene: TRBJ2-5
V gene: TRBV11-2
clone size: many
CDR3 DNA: TGTGCCAGCAGCTTACCGGGACCCTCAGAGACCCAGTACTTC
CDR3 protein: CASSLPGPSETQYF